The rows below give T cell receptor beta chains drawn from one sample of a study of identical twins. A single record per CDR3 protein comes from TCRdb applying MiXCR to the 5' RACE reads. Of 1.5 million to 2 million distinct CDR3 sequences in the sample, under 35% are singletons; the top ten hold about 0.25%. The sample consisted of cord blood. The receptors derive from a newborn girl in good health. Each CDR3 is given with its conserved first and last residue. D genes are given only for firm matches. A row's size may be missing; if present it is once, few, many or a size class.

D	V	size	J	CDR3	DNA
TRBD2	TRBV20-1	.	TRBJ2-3	CSAPLAGGFTDTQYF	TGCAGTGCCCCACTGGCGGGGGGGTTCACAGATACGCAGTATTTT
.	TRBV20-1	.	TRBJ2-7	CSASLTRGTYEQYF	TGCAGTGCTAGCCTTACTAGAGGGACCTACGAGCAGTACTTC
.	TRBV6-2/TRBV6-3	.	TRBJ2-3	CASSRNRARGTQYF	TGTGCCAGCAGCCGGAACAGGGCTCGCGGTACGCAGTATTTT
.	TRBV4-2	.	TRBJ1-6	CASSQVQGSDKDSPLHF	TGTGCCAGCAGCCAAGTACAGGGATCCGATAAGGATTCACCCCTCCACTTT
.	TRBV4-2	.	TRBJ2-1	CASSHHGLGDNEQFF	TGTGCCAGCAGCCACCATGGGTTGGGGGACAATGAGCAGTTCTTC
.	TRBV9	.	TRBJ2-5	CASIPSAGNEQYF	TGTGCCAGCATCCCATCGGCTGGCAATGAGCAGTACTTC
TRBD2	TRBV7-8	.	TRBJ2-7	CASSLESGLVYEQYF	TGTGCCAGCAGCTTAGAAAGCGGACTAGTATACGAGCAGTACTTC
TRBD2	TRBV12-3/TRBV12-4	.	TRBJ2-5	CASSVSGGTGETQYF	TGTGCCAGCAGTGTTAGCGGGGGGACTGGAGAGACCCAGTACTTC
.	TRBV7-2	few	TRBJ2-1	CASSSSRHEQFF	TGTGCCAGCAGCTCCTCGAGGCATGAGCAGTTCTTC
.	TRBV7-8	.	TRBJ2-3	CASSLGSIADTQYF	TGTGCCAGCAGCTTAGGATCGATCGCAGATACGCAGTATTTT
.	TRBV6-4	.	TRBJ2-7	CASTIMGQGPALDSYEQYF	TGTGCCAGCACGATTATGGGCCAGGGGCCTGCCCTCGACTCCTACGAGCAGTACTTC
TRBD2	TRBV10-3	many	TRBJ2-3	CAISASGVTDTQYF	TGTGCCATCAGTGCGAGCGGGGTCACAGATACGCAGTATTTT
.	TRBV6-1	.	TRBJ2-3	CASTGLAEDTQYF	TGTGCCAGCACGGGACTGGCGGAAGATACGCAGTATTTT
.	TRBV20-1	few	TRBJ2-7	CSAREPQGSYEQYF	TGCAGTGCTAGAGAACCTCAGGGGTCCTACGAGCAGTACTTC
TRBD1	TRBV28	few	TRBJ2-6	CASSSNRGGSGANVLTF	TGTGCCAGCAGTTCAAACAGGGGTGGCTCTGGGGCCAACGTCCTGACTTTC
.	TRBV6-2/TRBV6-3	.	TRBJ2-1	CANSYSGFDEQFF	TGTGCCAACAGTTACTCCGGCTTCGATGAGCAGTTCTTC
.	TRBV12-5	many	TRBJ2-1	CASGDPNLDNEQFF	TGTGCTAGTGGCGATCCTAACCTAGACAATGAGCAGTTCTTC
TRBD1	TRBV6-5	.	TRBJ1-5	CASSSGRDSYSNQPQHF	TGTGCCAGCAGTTCGGGCCGGGACAGCTATAGCAATCAGCCCCAGCATTTT
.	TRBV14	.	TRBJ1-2	CASSQMGLSYYGYTF	TGTGCCAGCAGCCAAATGGGTCTTTCCTACTATGGCTACACCTTC
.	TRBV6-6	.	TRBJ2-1	CASSYKVGPPHNEQFF	TGTGCCAGCAGTTACAAGGTTGGCCCCCCCCACAATGAGCAGTTCTTC
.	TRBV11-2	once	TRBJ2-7	CASSLGPGGNQPQYF	TGTGCCAGCAGCTTAGGTCCCGGCGGCAATCAGCCCCAGTACTTC
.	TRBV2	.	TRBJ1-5	CASRDRNYQPQHF	TGTGCCAGCAGAGACAGGAATTATCAGCCCCAGCATTTT
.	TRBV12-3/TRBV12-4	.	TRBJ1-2	CASSPPLANYGYTF	TGTGCCAGCAGTCCCCCCTTGGCTAACTATGGCTACACCTTC
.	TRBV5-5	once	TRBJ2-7	CASSRDGFSYEQYF	TGTGCCAGCAGCCGTGACGGCTTCTCCTACGAGCAGTACTTC
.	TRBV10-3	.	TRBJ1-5	CAISEGQYSNQPQHF	TGTGCCATCAGTGAGGGACAATATAGCAATCAGCCCCAGCATTTT
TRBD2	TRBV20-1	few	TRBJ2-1	CSAKSGRAYNEQFF	TGCAGTGCTAAAAGCGGGAGGGCCTACAATGAGCAGTTCTTC
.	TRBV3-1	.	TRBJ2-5	CASSQDQYQETQYF	TGTGCCAGCAGCCAAGATCAGTACCAAGAGACCCAGTACTTC
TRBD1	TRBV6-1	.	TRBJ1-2	CASSVRTGEDGYTF	TGTGCCAGCAGTGTGCGGACAGGGGAGGATGGCTACACCTTC
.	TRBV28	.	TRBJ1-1	CASSLLPNTEAFF	TGTGCCAGCAGTTTACTTCCGAACACTGAAGCTTTCTTT
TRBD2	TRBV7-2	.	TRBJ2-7	CASSSRLAPEQYF	TGTGCCAGCAGCTCAAGACTAGCTCCCGAGCAGTACTTC
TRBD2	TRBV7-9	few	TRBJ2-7	CASSQASGRASVREQYF	TGTGCCAGCAGCCAGGCTAGCGGGAGGGCCTCTGTACGCGAGCAGTACTTC
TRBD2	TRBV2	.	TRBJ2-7	CASKPHGLAGNYEQYF	TGTGCCAGCAAGCCACACGGACTAGCGGGGAACTACGAGCAGTACTTC
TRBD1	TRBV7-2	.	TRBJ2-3	CASSFDGTGLTDTQYF	TGTGCCAGCAGCTTTGACGGGACAGGGCTCACAGATACGCAGTATTTT
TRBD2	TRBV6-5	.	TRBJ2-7	CASSYGTSLTYEQYF	TGTGCCAGCAGTTACGGGACTAGCTTAACCTACGAGCAGTACTTC
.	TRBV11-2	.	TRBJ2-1	CASSLVVSIWPTPYNEQFF	TGTGCCAGCAGCTTAGTCGTTAGTATATGGCCGACTCCCTACAATGAGCAGTTCTTC
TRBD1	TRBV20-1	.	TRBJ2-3	CSAWTGIDTQYF	TGCAGTGCCTGGACAGGGATAGATACGCAGTATTTT
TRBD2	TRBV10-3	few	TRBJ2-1	CAISENSGGQNEQFF	TGTGCCATCAGTGAGAATTCGGGGGGGCAAAATGAGCAGTTCTTC
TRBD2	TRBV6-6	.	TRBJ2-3	CTSSYSAGGGADTQYF	TGTACCAGCAGTTACTCGGCGGGAGGAGGGGCAGATACGCAGTATTTT
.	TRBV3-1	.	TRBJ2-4	CASSQDRQLKNIQYF	TGTGCCAGCAGCCAAGATCGCCAGCTGAAAAACATTCAGTACTTC
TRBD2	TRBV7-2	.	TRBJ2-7	CASSSRGLAGAVSYEQYF	TGTGCCAGCAGCTCAAGGGGACTAGCGGGAGCAGTTTCCTACGAGCAGTACTTC
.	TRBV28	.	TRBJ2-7	CASSLTQVYEQYF	TGTGCCAGCAGCCTGACGCAAGTATACGAGCAGTACTTC
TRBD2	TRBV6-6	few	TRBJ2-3	CAISREGGTDTQYF	TGTGCCATTTCGCGGGAGGGGGGCACAGATACGCAGTATTTT
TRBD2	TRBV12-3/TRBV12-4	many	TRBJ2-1	CASLPSGGYPYNEQFF	TGTGCCAGCCTCCCTAGCGGGGGCTACCCTTACAATGAGCAGTTCTTC
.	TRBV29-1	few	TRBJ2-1	CSVDGAPQAYNEQFF	TGCAGCGTTGATGGGGCTCCCCAGGCCTACAATGAGCAGTTCTTC
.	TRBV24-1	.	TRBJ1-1	CATSDWDGTEAFF	TGTGCCACCAGTGATTGGGACGGGACTGAAGCTTTCTTT
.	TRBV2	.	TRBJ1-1	CASRLQGLAFF	TGTGCCAGCAGATTACAGGGATTAGCTTTCTTT
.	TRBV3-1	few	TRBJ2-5	CASSQDKRVQETQYF	TGTGCCAGCAGCCAAGATAAGCGGGTCCAAGAGACCCAGTACTTC
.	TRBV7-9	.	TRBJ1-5	CASSLKVKGNQPQHF	TGTGCCAGCAGCTTAAAAGTTAAGGGAAATCAGCCCCAGCATTTT
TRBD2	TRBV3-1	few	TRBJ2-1	CASSFRTSSNEQFF	TGTGCCAGCAGCTTCCGGACTAGCAGCAATGAGCAGTTCTTC
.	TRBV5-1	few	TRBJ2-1	CASSIEGVINEQFF	TGCGCCAGCAGCATAGAGGGGGTGATAAATGAGCAGTTCTTC
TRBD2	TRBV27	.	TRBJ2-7	CASSFVSGTSSYEQYF	TGTGCCAGCAGTTTCGTTAGCGGGACTAGCTCCTACGAGCAGTACTTC